This T cell receptor beta chain stems from a study of T-cell memory formation after mild COVID-19. General study points: Day 15 to 85 contractors were CD4/CD8 balanced; later expanders leaned CD4+. CD4+ contracting clones lay mainly in CM and EM, CD8+ ones in EMRA. Confirmation of SARS-CoV-2 specificity was lacking for second-wave clones peaking day 37.

CDR3 length: 14 amino acids. Germline lookup yields CDR1 MDHEN and CDR2 SYDVKM. The J segment lost 9 bases and the V segment lost 5 bases, leaving 10 bases of the junction unmatched. Using its own MiXCR run on the 5' RACE reads, TCRdb lists one record per CDR3 protein. Counted here are about 16,000 distinct CDR3 sequences, around 25% occurring once; the ten biggest clones make up 50% to 60%. This clonotype was observed many times. Antigen specificity is unknown. The chain is built from TRBV28 and TRBJ1-5, with 7 bases matching TRBD1. This TCR came from a man aged 18 to 35 who had mild COVID-19 (a few samples of this study predate the infection). Cell type and time point are not known. Input material: PBMCs or a T cell subset sorted from them (not recorded which). The CDR3: CASSTQGIGRPQHF. CDR3 DNA sequence: TGTGCCAGCAGTACACAGGGGATCGGGCGGCCCCAGCATTTT.